This TCR beta chain was obtained from a study of regulatory T cells in long-lasting Graves disease. A remark on this clonotype: One end of the junction does not line up with germline, which may come from a read error.

Time point of the sample: newly diagnosed GD, antithyroid drugs for less than 3 months. RNA extracted from PBMCs served as the sequencing template. CDR1 and CDR2 (germline): MGHRA, YSYEKL. This CDR3 has 13 amino acids. Arm-PCR of CDR3 regions and iRepertoire HTBI primers were the basis on which TCR beta libraries were built. A single record per CDR3 protein comes from TCRdb applying MiXCR to the multiplex PCR reads. The profile covers almost 450,000 distinct CDR3 sequences, with about a sixth appearing a single time and about 10% taken by the ten largest. These data also formed part of another study, on T cells in Graves' hyperthyroidism and ophthalmopathy. That publication notes: Every diagnosis used clinical symptoms, serum thyroxine and TRAb, thyroid ultrasound and orbital computed tomography. First-round RT-PCR of the TCR CDR3 relied on the HTBI primer set.

The receptor was derived from a woman in her thirties with Graves disease. Specimen: peripheral blood mononuclear cells (PBMCs), collected at new diagnosis, from a patient treated with antithyroid drugs. The rearrangement uses TRBV4-1 and TRBJ1-5; perhaps TRBD1 as D (5 bases). For the CDR3, the DNA is TGTGCCAGCAGCTTCGGGGGAAAATGGCCCCAGCATTTT. This sequence encodes CASSFGGKWPQHF.